Included here is one T cell receptor (beta chain) sequence, with context. Its specificity is not known. This sample is drawn from a study of OX40 agonist ivuxolimab in advanced cancers. Across the whole study: Prior anti-PD-1, anti-PD-L1 or anti-CTLA-4 therapy was allowed; 40% had some. Study findings and constraints: At 0.1 to 3.0 mg/kg and by week 6, clonal expansion occurred in CD4+ and CD8+ blood T cells. In general, CD8+ T cells held more expanded clones than CD4+ did, on average.

Profiled with immunoSEQ multiplex PCR; TCRdb holds only in-frame clones, not every one. The top ten hold 0.95% to 1.5% of the sample, which has tens of thousands of clones, 75% to 90% seen once. This sequence originates from an adult with an advanced solid tumor such as melanoma, head and neck, liver or kidney cancer. The sequencing used CD4+ or CD8+ T cells sorted from blood, collected in a trial of the OX40 agonist ivuxolimab.

The CDR3 spells CASSSPSSGSNEQFF. Here the CDR3 DNA reads TGTGCCAGCAGTTCCCCGTCTAGCGGGTCTAATGAGCAGTTCTTC. This rearrangement joins TRBV6-5 to TRBJ2-1; 8 bases agree with TRBD2. The CDR3 runs 15 residues. CDR1 and CDR2 from the germline V gene are MNHEY and SVGAGI. V lost 4 bases to trimming and J lost 7 bases; unmatched junction nucleotides: 9.